These T cell receptor beta chains were read from a single sample in a study of neoadjuvant nivolumab and ipilimumab in lung cancer. The method was immunoSEQ multiplex PCR; TCRdb's version includes in-frame clones alone and lacks a portion of them. The table includes 19,000 or so clones, over 70% detected once. The sample was tumor tissue, taken after neoadjuvant nivolumab, alone or with ipilimumab, at or shortly before surgery. These TCRs come from an adult with non-small cell lung cancer. Each CDR3 is given without its conserved first and last residue.

v_call | cdr3_aa
TRBV9 | ASSVGELDYEQY
TRBV18 | ASSPGPSETQY
TRBV11-2 | ASSPSPGLYYGYT
TRBV5-1 | ASSFLDRGYSGANVLT
TRBV11-2 | ASSPLGGGTGELF
TRBV5-1 | ASSPIFGVNSPLH
TRBV19 | ASSPLDRAYGYT
TRBV7-2 | ASSLAGRTNEQF
TRBV19 | ASSIFGDRGQSGYT
TRBV10-2 | ASRAAGTGTLHTPYEQY
TRBV5-1 | ASSPEGAPNSPLH
TRBV11-3 | ASSTGGEIYEQY
TRBV7-7 | ASSLDRDRGELF
TRBV5-4 | ASSLGPGYRVTEAF
TRBV6-5 | ASRSSQGSYNEQF
TRBV29-1 | SVGGQGGYEQY
TRBV6-6 | ASSYGEIHQPQH
TRBV9 | ASSVGRGQETQY
TRBV6-5 | ASSYSWPAETEAF
TRBV2 | ASSDYRGGSQPQH
TRBV28 | ASSTGTKAF
TRBV7-9 | ASSTWEGGDTQY
TRBV7-9 | ASTPPGRNTDTQY
TRBV5-3 | ARSKSGYTEAF
TRBV4-2 | ASSQVARGGGGYNEQF
TRBV7-2 | ASSPHILNGYT
TRBV18 | ASSPREWTGELF
TRBV27 | ASTDLAGGNNEQF